In its sample, the clone carrying this T cell receptor beta chain was seen many times. This entry belongs to a study of CD8+CD57+ T cells in acquired aplastic anemia. For the study at large: Across the sorted CD4+ and CD8+ cells, DNA amounts averaged about 3.1 ug.

The CDR3 sequence is 16 residues long. Trimming removed 3 bases from V and 4 bases from J; junction bases left unmatched: 2. CDR1 ENHRY and CDR2 SYGVKD come from the germline V gene. TCR beta VDJ and CDR3 profiles were obtained from a genomic DNA template. TCRdb reprocessed the reads with MiXCR, giving one entry per CDR3 protein. The table lists under 350,000 distinct CDR3 sequences, 50% to 65% of them singletons. Those patients picked for sequencing had displayed CD8+CD57+ cell expansion on flow cytometry. This TCR was sampled from a human donor with aplastic anemia. Sequencing was performed on sorted CD4+, CD8+, or CD8+CD57+ T cells (not recorded which) from PBMCs. The chain uses TRBV10-3 and TRBJ2-3; 15 positions agree with TRBD2. CDR3 amino acids: CAISDGLAGGPDTQYF. The CDR3 DNA reads as TGTGCCATCAGTGACGGACTAGCGGGGGGGCCAGATACGCAGTATTTT.